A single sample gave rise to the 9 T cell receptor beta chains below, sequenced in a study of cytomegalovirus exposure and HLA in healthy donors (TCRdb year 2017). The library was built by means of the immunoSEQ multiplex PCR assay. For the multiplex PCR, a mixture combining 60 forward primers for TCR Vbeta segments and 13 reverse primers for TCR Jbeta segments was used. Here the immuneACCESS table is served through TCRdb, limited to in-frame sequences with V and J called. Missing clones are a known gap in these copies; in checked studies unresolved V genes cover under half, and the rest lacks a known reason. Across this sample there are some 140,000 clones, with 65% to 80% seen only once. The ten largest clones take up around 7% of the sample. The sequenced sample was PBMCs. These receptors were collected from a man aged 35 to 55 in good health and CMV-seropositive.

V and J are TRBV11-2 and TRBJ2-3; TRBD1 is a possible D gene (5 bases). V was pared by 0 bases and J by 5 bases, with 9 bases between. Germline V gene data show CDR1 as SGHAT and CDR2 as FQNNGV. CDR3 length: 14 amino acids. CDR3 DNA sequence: TGTGCCAGCAGCTTAGAAGGGGCCCAAGATACGCAGTATTTT. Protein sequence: CASSLEGAQDTQYF.

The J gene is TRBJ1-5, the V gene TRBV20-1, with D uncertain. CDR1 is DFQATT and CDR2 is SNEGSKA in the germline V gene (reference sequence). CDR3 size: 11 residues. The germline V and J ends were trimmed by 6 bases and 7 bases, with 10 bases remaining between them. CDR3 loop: CSASTGQPQHF. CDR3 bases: TGCAGTGCCAGTACGGGGCAGCCCCAGCATTTT.

CDR3 DNA: TGCGCCAGCAGCCCCGAGAGGACAGTCTATGGCTACACCTTC. Amino acids: CASSPERTVYGYTF. This chain uses TRBV4-1 with TRBJ1-2, with D possibly matching TRBD1 (6 bases). Germline CDR1 and CDR2: MGHRA and YSYEKL. The length of the CDR3 is 14 residues. Trimming stripped 4 bases from V and 4 bases from J, with 13 bases between.

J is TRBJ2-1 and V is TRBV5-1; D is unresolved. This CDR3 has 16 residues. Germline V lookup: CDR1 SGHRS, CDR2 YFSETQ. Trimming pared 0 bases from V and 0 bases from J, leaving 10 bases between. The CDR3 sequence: CASSLGRRSSYNEQFF. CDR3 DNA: TGCGCCAGCAGCTTGGGGCGGAGAAGCTCCTACAATGAGCAGTTCTTC.

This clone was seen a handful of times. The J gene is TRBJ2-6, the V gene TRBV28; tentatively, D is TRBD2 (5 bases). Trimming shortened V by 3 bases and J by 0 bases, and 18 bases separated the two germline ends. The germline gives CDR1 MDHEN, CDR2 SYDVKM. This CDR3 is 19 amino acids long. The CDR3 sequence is CASSFFDYRRGSGANVLTF. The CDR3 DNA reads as TGTGCCAGCAGTTTCTTCGACTACCGTAGAGGCTCTGGGGCCAACGTCCTGACTTTC.

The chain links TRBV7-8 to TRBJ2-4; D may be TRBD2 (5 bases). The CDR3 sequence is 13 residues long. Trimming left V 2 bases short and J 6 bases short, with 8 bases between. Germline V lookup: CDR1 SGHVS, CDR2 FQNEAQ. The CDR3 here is CASSLHGINIQYF. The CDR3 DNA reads TGTGCCAGCAGCTTACACGGGATAAACATTCAGTACTTC.

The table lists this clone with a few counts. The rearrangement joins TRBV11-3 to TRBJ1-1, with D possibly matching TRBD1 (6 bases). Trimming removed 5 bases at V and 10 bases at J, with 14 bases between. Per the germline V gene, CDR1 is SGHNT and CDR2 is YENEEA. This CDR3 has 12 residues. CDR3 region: CASSPKGGLAFF. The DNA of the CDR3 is TGTGCCAGCAGCCCGAAGGGGGGGTTAGCTTTCTTT.

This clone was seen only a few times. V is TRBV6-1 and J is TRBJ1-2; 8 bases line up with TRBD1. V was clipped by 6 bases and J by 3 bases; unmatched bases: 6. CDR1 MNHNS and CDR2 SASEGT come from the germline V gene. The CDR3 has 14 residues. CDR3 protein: CASRAGGYHYGYTF. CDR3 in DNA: TGTGCCAGCAGGGCAGGGGGCTATCACTATGGCTACACCTTC.

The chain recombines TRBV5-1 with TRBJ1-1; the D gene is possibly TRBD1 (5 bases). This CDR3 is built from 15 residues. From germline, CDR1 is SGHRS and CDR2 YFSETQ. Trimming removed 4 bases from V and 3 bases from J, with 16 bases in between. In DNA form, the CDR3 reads TGCGCCAGCAGCCAGGACGGATGGGGGGACACTGAAGCTTTCTTT. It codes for CASSQDGWGDTEAFF.